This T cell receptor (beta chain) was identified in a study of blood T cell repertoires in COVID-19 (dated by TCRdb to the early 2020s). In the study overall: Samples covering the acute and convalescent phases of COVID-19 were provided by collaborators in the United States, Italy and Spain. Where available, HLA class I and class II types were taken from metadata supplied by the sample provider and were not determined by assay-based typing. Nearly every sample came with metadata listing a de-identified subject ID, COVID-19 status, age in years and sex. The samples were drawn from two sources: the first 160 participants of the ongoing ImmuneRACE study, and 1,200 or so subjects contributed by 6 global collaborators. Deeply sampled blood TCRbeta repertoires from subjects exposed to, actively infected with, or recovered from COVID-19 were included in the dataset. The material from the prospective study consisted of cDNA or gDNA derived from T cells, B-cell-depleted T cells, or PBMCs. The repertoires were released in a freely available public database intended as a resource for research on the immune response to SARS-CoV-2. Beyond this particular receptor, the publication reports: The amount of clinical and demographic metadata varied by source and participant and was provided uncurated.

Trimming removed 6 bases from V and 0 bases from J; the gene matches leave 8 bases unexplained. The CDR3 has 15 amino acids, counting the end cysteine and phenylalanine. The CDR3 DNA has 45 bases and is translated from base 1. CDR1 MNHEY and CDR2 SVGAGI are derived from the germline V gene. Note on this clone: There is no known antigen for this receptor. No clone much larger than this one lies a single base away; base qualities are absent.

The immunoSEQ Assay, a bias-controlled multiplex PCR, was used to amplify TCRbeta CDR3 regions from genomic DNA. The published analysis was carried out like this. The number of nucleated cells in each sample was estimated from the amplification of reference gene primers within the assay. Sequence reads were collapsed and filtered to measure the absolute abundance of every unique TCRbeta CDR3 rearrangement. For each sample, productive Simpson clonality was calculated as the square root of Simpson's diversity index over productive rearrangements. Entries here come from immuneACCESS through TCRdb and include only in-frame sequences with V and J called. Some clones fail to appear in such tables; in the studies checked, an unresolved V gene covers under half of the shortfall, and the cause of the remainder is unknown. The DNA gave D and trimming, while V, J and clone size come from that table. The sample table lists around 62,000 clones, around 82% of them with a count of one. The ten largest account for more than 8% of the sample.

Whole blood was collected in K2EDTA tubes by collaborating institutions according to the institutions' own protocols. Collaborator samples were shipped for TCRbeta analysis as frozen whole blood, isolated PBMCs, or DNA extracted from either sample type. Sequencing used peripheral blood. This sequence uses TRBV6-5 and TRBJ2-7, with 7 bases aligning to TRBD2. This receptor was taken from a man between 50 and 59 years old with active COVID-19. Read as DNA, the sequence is TGTGCCAGCAGACTGGGAGGGCCGAGCTCCTACGAGCAGTACTTC. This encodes CASRLGGPSSYEQYF.